Presented here are 5 T cell receptor beta chains from one specimen sequenced in a study of cytomegalovirus exposure and HLA in healthy donors. Clones were sequenced by immunoSEQ multiplex PCR, and TCRdb holds only the in-frame ones, with some missing. The sample comprises roughly 350,000 clones, roughly 88% of which are singletons, and 0.7% to 0.85% rests with the top ten. The sequencing sample was made of PBMCs. These receptors were obtained from a woman in her late teens or twenties in good health and CMV-seronegative.

The rearrangement joins TRBV27 to TRBJ1-2; no reliable D call. Trimming shortened V by 2 bases and J by 3 bases, and 10 bases separated the two germline ends. This CDR3 region has 14 residues. Germline V CDR1 and CDR2: MNHEY, SMNVEV (reference sequence). In DNA, the CDR3 is TGTGCCAGCAGTTTAAGGCCACTAGACTATGGCTACACCTTC. Its translation is CASSLRPLDYGYTF.

This clone is a singleton in its sample. The chain has TRBV27 and TRBJ2-5; 10 bases agree with TRBD1. Germline CDR1 MNHEY, CDR2 SMNVEV (reference sequence). The CDR3 sequence is 16 residues long. Unmatched junction bases numbered 10, after V lost 2 bases and J lost 7 bases. The CDR3 DNA reads as TGTGCCAGCAGTTTACGCGCGGGACAGGGGATCTGGACCCAGTACTTC. It translates to CASSLRAGQGIWTQYF.

The CDR3 DNA reads as TGTGCCAGCAGTCCACTTACTAGCGGGAGGGCCCCCACCGGGGAGCTGTTTTTT. Its translation: CASSPLTSGRAPTGELFF. This chain connects TRBV6-4 to TRBJ2-2; 13 nucleotides line up with TRBD2. Germline trimming cut 5 bases from V and 4 bases from J; bases unmatched to any gene: 10. The CDR3 runs 18 residues. In germline, CDR1 is MRHNA, CDR2 SNTAGT.

This clone appeared a single time. This chain joins TRBV28 and TRBJ2-7; 8 positions agree with TRBD2. The V gene's germline CDR1 is MDHEN and CDR2 SYDVKM. The CDR3 runs to 14 residues. V trimming: 5 bases; J trimming: 6 bases; junction bases outside the gene matches: 9. The CDR3: CASSPGTRPVEQYF. The CDR3 DNA reads as TGTGCCAGCAGTCCTGGGACTAGACCCGTCGAGCAGTACTTC.

The chain recombines TRBV6-1 with TRBJ1-1, with D maybe TRBD1 (5 bases). The ends were cut back, 4 bases at V and 0 bases at J, with 9 bases in the middle. Germline CDR1 and CDR2: MNHNS and SASEGT. This CDR3 has 14 amino acids. Here the CDR3 DNA reads TGTGCCAGCAGTGTGCGGACACTGAACACTGAAGCTTTCTTT. This sequence encodes CASSVRTLNTEAFF.